Below, one TCR beta chain is given with its context. Its antigen is unidentified. This sample is drawn from a study of CD8 T cells in Susac syndrome. Reverse transcription of 0.5 to 1 ug RNA was carried out with random hexamers. TCRdb called the immunoSEQ multiplex PCR reads again in MiXCR, with one record for every CDR3 protein. The data show 84,000 or so distinct CDR3 sequences, 94% seen once. This CDR3 spans 16 amino acids. Germline V gene sequence: CDR1 MDHEN, CDR2 SYDVKM. V lost 5 bases to trimming and J lost 1 base, with 16 bases between them. Study outcomes and limitations: Peak Susac CD8+ clonal expansion was seen in TEMRA cells and active patients. The total CD8+ repertoires yielded 15 to 20 Susac-specific public clones and the CD8+ TEMRA repertoires yielded about 5.

This rearrangement joins TRBV28 to TRBJ2-3, with D tentatively TRBD2 (6 bases). The sequence came from a human donor with Susac syndrome. The source material was CD8+ T cells from PBMCs. The CDR3 reads CASSPTSPGGTDTQYF. The CDR3, as DNA: TGTGCCAGCAGTCCAACTAGCCCCGGCGGCACAGATACGCAGTATTTT.